This paragraph covers one TCR beta chain sequence. It has no known antigen specificity. No per-base quality is available; no much larger clone lies one base away. Libraries were built with the immunoSEQ multiplex PCR assay. For the multiplex PCR, a mixture combining 60 forward primers for TCR Vbeta segments and 13 reverse primers for TCR Jbeta segments was used. The CDR3 region of rearranged TCR beta genes was amplified from genomic DNA with a multiplex PCR assay. Amplified TCR beta libraries were sequenced as 87-base-pair reads on the Illumina HiSeq System. For the original study's pipeline: Across the 670 or so repertoires, a later analysis counted tens of millions of unique TCR beta chains, roughly 11 million of which were shared by at least two donors. A nearest-neighbor algorithm error-corrected the raw reads and collapsed the reads into unique sequences, merging closely related sequences to remove PCR and sequencing errors. V, D and J gene segments were assigned by aligning CDR3 sequences to IMGT reference sequences. For a sequence to be retained, at least a six-nucleotide match to both a V gene segment and a J gene segment was required. A rearrangement counted as productive if the CDR3 had no stop codons and remained in frame with V and J, and every other rearrangement counted as non-productive. Following IMGT convention, CDR3 was defined as the stretch from the second conserved V-encoded cysteine to the conserved J-encoded phenylalanine. The earlier analysis of about 530 of the donors excluded any sequence lacking an unambiguous match to a single V gene segment. An earlier analysis of under 750 of the donors called V segments functional above 56.7% productive rearrangements and segregating when the between-donor standard deviation exceeded 5%. To diagnose cytomegalovirus status from the catalog of TCR beta chain sequences, a statistical classification framework was built. A later analysis assigned V and J genes by comparing TCR nucleotide sequences with IMGT/GENE-DB human TR gene sequences. A later analysis assigned CDR3 sequences and most-parsimonious VDJ recombination scenarios with the TCRdist pipeline. In a later analysis, each TCR beta chain was defined by its CDR3 amino acid sequence together with its V-gene family, and reads without a unique V-gene family were excluded. To address suspected cross-contamination and a sequencing artifact, a later analysis removed some 620 highly shared, low-generation-probability nucleotide sequences. For each public chain, a later analysis derived a clonal expansion index from normalized ranks of inferred template counts within each repertoire. In a later analysis, generation probabilities were computed with a VDJ recombination model fitted to out-of-frame rearrangements, and the resulting probabilities were checked against IGoR. Hypergeometric tests were used in a later analysis to score TCR-TCR, TCR-HLA and TCR-CMV co-occurrence, with a repertoire-size bias correction applied to the TCR pairs. False discovery rates were estimated in a later analysis by permuting HLA or CMV assignments 20 times. In a later analysis, co-occurring TCRs were grouped using DBSCAN, and TCRdist sequence similarity was added for clustering within HLA-allele-positive subsets. Repertoires with fewer than 30,000 or more than 120,000 public chains, plus five repertoires with anomalous nucleotide sharing, were excluded from co-occurrence clustering. Not all clones reach the TCRdb copy of this immuneACCESS table, which keeps in-frame sequences only. Checked studies attribute under half of the gap to unresolved V genes and leave the rest unexplained. V, J and clone size reflect that table, while D and trimming were determined from the DNA. This sample comprises more than 75,000 clones, roughly 73% of them detected only once. Of the sample, approximately 3.9% is held by the ten largest clones.

This sample is drawn from a study of cytomegalovirus exposure and HLA in healthy donors (dated by TCRdb to about 2017). Regarding the complete study: In an earlier analysis of some 550 of the donors, 276 Gb of sequence data and roughly 100 million unique TCR beta sequences from 150 million to 200 million T cells were reported. An early release covering just under 650 HLA-typed donors comprised 250 to 350 gigabases of sequencing data and tens of millions of unique TCR sequences. Of the 398 genotyped donors, 70% to 90% were placed in the genetic ancestry cluster associated with self-reported Caucasian donors. The aim of the study was to test whether cataloging public T cell receptors could identify signatures of past pathogen exposure. The study profiled the T cell repertoires of hundreds of subjects by immunosequencing and related them to cytomegalovirus serostatus. A separate validation cohort of about 110 different subjects was used in addition to the roughly 640-subject first cohort. The study combined high-throughput TCR immunosequencing, statistical association of individual TCRs with disease status, and machine learning to predict cytomegalovirus infection status. A later analysis re-examined previously published TCR beta repertoires from about 700 donors and added high-resolution HLA genotyping to investigate patterns of TCR occurrence. In the later analysis, no new phenotypic data were used to find candidate immune exposures; instead, reliance was placed on TCR beta sequences and their occurrence across donors. An earlier analysis of 587 of the donors used high-throughput TCR beta sequencing to judge whether each TCR beta V gene segment behaved as functional or pseudogenic. Donor age, sex, ethnicity and CMV serostatus were compiled alongside the repertoire data. A later genetic analysis took genome-wide SNP genotypes for about three fifths of the roughly 700 donors and used that subset as a discovery cohort. All discovery cohort repertoires had been generated using a single sequencing platform. Class I and class II HLA loci were covered by the typing at four-digit resolution. Typing coverage differed by locus: A, B, C, DRB1 and DQB1 were typed in about 620-630 donors, DQA1 in 500 to 550, DPA1 in around 600, and DPB1 in 450 to 490. Four to six DR-DQ haplotypes were handled as single units for association and clustering, since linkage in the cohort was strong. Among 398 genotyped donors of the cohort, an average of approximately 240,000 unique TCR beta nucleotide sequences were sequenced per donor, around 20% of them non-productive. What the research found in general, with its limitations: In both the original and validation cohorts, the classifier was reported to diagnose cytomegalovirus status with high specificity and sensitivity. A later analysis found that TCR association rates varied across HLA loci, with DRB1 alleles showing the most associated TCRs and HLA-C alleles the fewest. When HLA alleles, especially DR and DQ, strongly co-occurred, attributing TCR associations to individual alleles was difficult. According to the authors, the approach could potentially be generalized to other disease states and immunological phenotypes. The earlier analysis of about 600 of the donors excluded some 15 rarely observed V segments, including chromosome 9 orphons, because counts were too low. Linkage disequilibrium might explain the correlated functional status among segregating V segments, but an unknown experimental factor could not be ruled out. In a later analysis, most CMV-associated TCR beta chains were found to appear HLA-restricted, with HLA associations seemingly driven largely by CMV exposure. In a later analysis, 16,951 TCR beta sequences were associated with specific HLA alleles at a false discovery rate of 0.05. For the cohort, immune exposure information was limited to CMV serostatus. Sequencing depth was assumed to be roughly uniform across donors in the presence/absence analyses, though that assumption may not hold. A later analysis found that HLA-associated TCR beta chains were more clonally expanded and had lower generation probabilities than equally common non-associated chains. An earlier analysis of several hundred of the donors showed that most TCR beta V segments appeared in productive rearrangements either about 87% or about 30% of the time, which broadly matched IMGT annotations. A cluster of highly shared sequence variants was judged likely to represent a technical artifact of the sequencing pipeline. Only TCR beta chains were sequenced in this cohort, and the absence of alpha or paired-chain data limited detectable features. A few of the identified cytomegalovirus-associated TCR beta chains were confirmed in vitro to be specific for cytomegalovirus antigens. A further reported finding was that TCR beta sequences accurately predicted the HLA-A and HLA-B alleles for most subjects in the first cohort. The study listed 150 to 200 TCR beta chains as associated with cytomegalovirus. In a later genetic analysis, fewer N-insertions in productive TCRs were reported among donors in an Asian-associated ancestry cluster than the roughly 700-donor mean. In a later genetic analysis, a missense DCLRE1C variant was associated with V-gene and J-gene trimming of TCR beta chains, and the association was replicated in an independent cohort. Because some donors lacked HLA typing at each locus, the association tests relied only on the typed subset. Most TCR sequences were observed very rarely across donors, whereas some public TCRs were present in many individuals. Several of the top co-occurrence clusters appeared to be linked to parvovirus B19, influenza, CMV and Epstein-Barr virus, according to a later analysis. The 87-base-pair reads could not distinguish some IMGT-functional V segments, including TRBV6-2 and TRBV6-3, so those segments were excluded.

The CDR3 goes from the cysteine to the phenylalanine over 15 residues. Only CDR3 DNA is held: 45 bases, read in frame from base 1. Per the germline V gene (reference sequence), SEHNR is the CDR1 and FQNEAQ is the CDR2. V and J are truncated by 2 bases and 3 bases respectively, leaving an intervening sequence of 12 bases. The cohort consisted of hundreds of healthy bone marrow donors. At the time of sampling, every cohort member was nominally healthy, though immune exposures that went unrecorded were likely present. The donor was CMV seronegative and belonged to the group of around 350 seronegative cohort members. A peripheral blood sample was collected from each donor, and TCR beta sequencing was performed on peripheral blood mononuclear cells. Genomic DNA was extracted from the blood cell samples with the Qiagen DNeasy Blood Extraction Kit.

Recombination linked TRBV7-9 to TRBJ2-3; a tentative D match to TRBD2 spans 6 bases. The sequencing sample was made of PBMCs. The clonotype comes from a woman in her forties in good health and CMV-seronegative. DNA sequence: TGTGCCAGCAGCTTACGGCGGGGCACAACAGATACGCAGTATTTT. Its protein product is CASSLRRGTTDTQYF.